The rows below give T cell receptor beta chains drawn from one sample of a study of T cells after yellow fever vaccination. TCRdb itself ran the 5' RACE reads through MiXCR, one entry per CDR3 protein. The repertoire holds approximately 330,000 distinct CDR3 sequences, roughly 4% seen once, with 20% to 25% in the top ten. Material: PBMCs, obtained 5 days after the yellow fever booster vaccination. The receptors come from a man younger than 35 who received the YFV17D yellow fever vaccine. The conserved cysteine and the conserved F or W are not part of the CDR3 here.

V	J	CDR3
TRBV6-2/TRBV6-3	TRBJ1-1	ASSLRTDIANTEAF
TRBV29-1	TRBJ2-2	SVEVGGEAGELF
TRBV12-2	TRBJ2-3	ASRFTTIEVDTQY
TRBV7-9	TRBJ2-2	ASSTSGTGNTGELF
TRBV4-1	TRBJ2-3	ASRQPMGGATDTQY
TRBV28	TRBJ2-5	ASSTPLLETQY
TRBV2	TRBJ2-5	ASGRQPQETQY
TRBV12-3/TRBV12-4	TRBJ2-3	ASSWNRDLSTDTQY
TRBV15	TRBJ2-5	ATSIAGVQETQY
TRBV28	TRBJ1-4	ASSLFRNEKLF
TRBV7-2	TRBJ2-5	ASSGGTSGGLAQY
TRBV7-6	TRBJ2-7	ASRSTALDEQY
TRBV2	TRBJ1-1	ATQAGQGYTEAF
TRBV24-1	TRBJ2-2	ATSGRSNTGELF
TRBV5-1	TRBJ1-2	ASSLTGDANYGYT
TRBV5-4	TRBJ2-5	ASSKLPGQTEETQY
TRBV7-3	TRBJ2-1	ASSHGAGALGNEQF
TRBV4-3	TRBJ2-3	ASSQDLQGIKY
TRBV7-8	TRBJ1-1	ASSLDQTGGNTEAF
TRBV5-1	TRBJ2-2	ASSLHPGDPSTGELF
TRBV6-2/TRBV6-3	TRBJ2-4	ASQKRAGNIQY
TRBV6-1	TRBJ2-5	ASGSRGQETQY
TRBV7-2	TRBJ1-5	ASSVRGDQPQH
TRBV24-1	TRBJ2-2	ATSDRTEPTGELF
TRBV5-1	TRBJ2-3	ASSLETPSTDTQY
TRBV7-2	TRBJ2-7	ASSSVTGISYEQY
TRBV20-1	TRBJ2-7	SALIGDEQY
TRBV4-1	TRBJ2-3	ASSHYRSTDTQY
TRBV6-2/TRBV6-3	TRBJ2-7	ASSYKGFEQY
TRBV7-2	TRBJ2-1	ASSLGTSGGAKNEQF
TRBV18	TRBJ1-3	ASSPQGNTGNTIY
TRBV7-2	TRBJ2-3	ASSSKGRGSTDTQY
TRBV4-2	TRBJ2-3	ASSQEASGTSTDAQY
TRBV19	TRBJ1-5	ASSIVTADQPQH
TRBV4-2	TRBJ2-7	ASSQDFPSDEQY
TRBV6-5	TRBJ1-2	ASSYSPRQNGYT
TRBV7-2	TRBJ2-5	ASSFGLAGTETQY
TRBV2	TRBJ1-5	ASSGPISSWAQH
TRBV5-1	TRBJ2-1	ASSSDSGGGYNEQF
TRBV4-1	TRBJ2-4	ASSPVNRPTAKNIQY